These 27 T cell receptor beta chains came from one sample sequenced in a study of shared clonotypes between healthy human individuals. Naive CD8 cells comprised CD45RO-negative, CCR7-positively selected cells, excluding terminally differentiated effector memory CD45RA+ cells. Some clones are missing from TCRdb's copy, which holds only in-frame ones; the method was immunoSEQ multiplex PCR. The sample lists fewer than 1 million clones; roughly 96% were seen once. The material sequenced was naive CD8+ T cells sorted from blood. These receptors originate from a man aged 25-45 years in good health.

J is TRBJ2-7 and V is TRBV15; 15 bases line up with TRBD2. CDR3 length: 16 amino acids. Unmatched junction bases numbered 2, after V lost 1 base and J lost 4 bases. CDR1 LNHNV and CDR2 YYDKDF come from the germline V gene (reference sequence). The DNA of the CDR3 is TGTGCCACCAGCAGAGCCGGACTAGCGGGAGGGTACGAGCAGTACTTC. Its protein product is CATSRAGLAGGYEQYF.

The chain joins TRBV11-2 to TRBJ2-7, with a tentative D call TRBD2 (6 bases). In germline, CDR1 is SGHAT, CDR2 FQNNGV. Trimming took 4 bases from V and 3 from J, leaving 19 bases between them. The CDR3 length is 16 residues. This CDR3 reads CASSSRDLSNFYEQYF. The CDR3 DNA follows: TGTGCCAGCAGCTCCCGGGACTTGTCGAATTTCTACGAGCAGTACTTC.

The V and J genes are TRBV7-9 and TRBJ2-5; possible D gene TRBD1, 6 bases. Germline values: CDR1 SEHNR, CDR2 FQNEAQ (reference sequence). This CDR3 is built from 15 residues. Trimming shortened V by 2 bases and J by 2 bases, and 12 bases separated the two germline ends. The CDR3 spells CASSLNWGQQETQYF. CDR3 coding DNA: TGTGCCAGCAGCTTAAACTGGGGACAACAAGAGACCCAGTACTTC.

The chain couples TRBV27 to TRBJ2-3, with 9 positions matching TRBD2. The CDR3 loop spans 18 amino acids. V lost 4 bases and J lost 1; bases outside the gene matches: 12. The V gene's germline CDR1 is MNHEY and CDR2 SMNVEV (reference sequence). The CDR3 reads CASSYIPAGGYGTDTQYF. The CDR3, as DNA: TGTGCCAGCAGTTATATCCCAGCGGGAGGTTATGGCACAGATACGCAGTATTTT.

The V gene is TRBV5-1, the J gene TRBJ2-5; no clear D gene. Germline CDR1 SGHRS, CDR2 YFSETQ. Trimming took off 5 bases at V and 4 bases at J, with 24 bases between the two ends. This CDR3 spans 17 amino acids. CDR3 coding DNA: TGCGCCAGCAGTTCAATCGGTGGACGAAGGGCCCCAGAGACCCAGTACTTC. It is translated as CASSSIGGRRAPETQYF.

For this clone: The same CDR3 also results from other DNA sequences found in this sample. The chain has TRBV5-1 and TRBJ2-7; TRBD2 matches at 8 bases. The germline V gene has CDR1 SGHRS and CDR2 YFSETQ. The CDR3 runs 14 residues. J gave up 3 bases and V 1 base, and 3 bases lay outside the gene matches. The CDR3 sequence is CASSLTGTSYEQYF. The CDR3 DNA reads TGCGCCAGCAGCTTGACCGGGACTAGCTACGAGCAGTACTTC. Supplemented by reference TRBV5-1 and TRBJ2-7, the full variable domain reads KAGVTQTPRYLIKTRGQQVTLSCSPISGHRSVSWYQQTPGQGLQFLFEYFSETQRNKGNFPGRFSGRQFSNSRSEMNVSTLELGDSALYLCASSLTGTSYEQYFGPGTRLTVT.

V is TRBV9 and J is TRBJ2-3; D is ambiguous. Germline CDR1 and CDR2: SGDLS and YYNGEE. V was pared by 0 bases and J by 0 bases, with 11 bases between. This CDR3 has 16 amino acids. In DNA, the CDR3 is TGTGCCAGCAGCGTAGCCGTCGCGGCTAGCACAGATACGCAGTATTTT. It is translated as CASSVAVAASTDTQYF.

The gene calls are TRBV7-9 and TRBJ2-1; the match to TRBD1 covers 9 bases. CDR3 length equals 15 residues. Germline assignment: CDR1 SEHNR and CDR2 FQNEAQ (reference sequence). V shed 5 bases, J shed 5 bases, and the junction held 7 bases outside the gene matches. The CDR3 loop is CASSDWGQGNNEQFF. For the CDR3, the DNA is TGTGCCAGCAGCGACTGGGGACAGGGAAACAATGAGCAGTTCTTC.

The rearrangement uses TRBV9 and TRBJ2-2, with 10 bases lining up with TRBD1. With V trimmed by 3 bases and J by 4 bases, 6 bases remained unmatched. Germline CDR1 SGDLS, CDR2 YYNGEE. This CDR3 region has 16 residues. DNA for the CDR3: TGTGCCAGCAGCGACCGGGACAGGGGTATCACCGGGGAGCTGTTTTTT. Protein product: CASSDRDRGITGELFF.

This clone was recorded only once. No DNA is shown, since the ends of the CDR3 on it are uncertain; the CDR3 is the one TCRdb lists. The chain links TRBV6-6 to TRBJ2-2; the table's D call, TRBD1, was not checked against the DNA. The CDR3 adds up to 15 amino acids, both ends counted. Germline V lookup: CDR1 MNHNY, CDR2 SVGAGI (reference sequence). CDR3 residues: CASSTSGQPYRELFF.

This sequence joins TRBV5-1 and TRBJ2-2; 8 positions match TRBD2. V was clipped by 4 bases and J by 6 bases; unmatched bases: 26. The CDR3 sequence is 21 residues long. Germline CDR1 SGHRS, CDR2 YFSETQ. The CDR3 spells CASSVMGGAAPGGPQAGELFF. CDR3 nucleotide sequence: TGCGCCAGCAGCGTGATGGGGGGCGCGGCGCCGGGAGGGCCCCAAGCCGGGGAGCTGTTTTTT.

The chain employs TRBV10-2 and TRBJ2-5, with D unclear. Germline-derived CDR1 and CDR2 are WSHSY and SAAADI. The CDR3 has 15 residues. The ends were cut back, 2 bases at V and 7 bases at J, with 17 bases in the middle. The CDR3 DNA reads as TGCGCCAGCAGTGAGAAGGGTAGGCTAGAGTGGACCCAGTACTTC. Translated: CASSEKGRLEWTQYF.

CDR3 sequence: CASSLYSPRDTQYF. The CDR3 nucleotides are TGTGCCAGCAGTTTATACAGTCCCCGGGATACGCAGTATTTT. The J gene is TRBJ2-3, the V gene TRBV27; no clear D gene. The germline CDR1 and CDR2 sequences are MNHEY and SMNVEV (reference sequence). The CDR3 covers 14 residues. The germline V and J ends were trimmed by 1 base and 6 bases, with 11 bases remaining between them.

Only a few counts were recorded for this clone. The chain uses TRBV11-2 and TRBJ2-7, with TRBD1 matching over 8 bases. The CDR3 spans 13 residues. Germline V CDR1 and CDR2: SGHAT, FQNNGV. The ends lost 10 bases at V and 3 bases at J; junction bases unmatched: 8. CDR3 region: CATETGGGYEQYF. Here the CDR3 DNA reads TGTGCCACGGAAACAGGGGGTGGCTACGAGCAGTACTTC.

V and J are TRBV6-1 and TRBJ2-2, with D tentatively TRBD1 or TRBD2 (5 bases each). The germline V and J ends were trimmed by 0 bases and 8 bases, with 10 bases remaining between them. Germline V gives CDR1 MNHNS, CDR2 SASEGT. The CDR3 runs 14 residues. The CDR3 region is CASSEATWGGELFF. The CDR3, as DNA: TGTGCCAGCAGTGAAGCGACCTGGGGGGGGGAGCTGTTTTTT.

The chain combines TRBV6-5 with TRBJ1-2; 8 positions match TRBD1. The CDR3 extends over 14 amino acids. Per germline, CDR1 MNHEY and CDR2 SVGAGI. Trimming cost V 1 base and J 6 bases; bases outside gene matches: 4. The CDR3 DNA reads TGTGCCAGCAGTTACTTGACAGGGGTGAATGGCTACACCTTC. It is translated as CASSYLTGVNGYTF.

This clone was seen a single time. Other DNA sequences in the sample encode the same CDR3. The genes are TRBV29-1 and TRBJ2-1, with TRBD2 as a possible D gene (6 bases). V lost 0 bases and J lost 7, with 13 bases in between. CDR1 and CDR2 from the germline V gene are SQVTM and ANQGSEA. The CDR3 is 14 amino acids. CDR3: CSVEEVGRGNEQFF. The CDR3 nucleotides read TGCAGCGTTGAAGAGGTCGGGAGAGGGAATGAGCAGTTCTTC.

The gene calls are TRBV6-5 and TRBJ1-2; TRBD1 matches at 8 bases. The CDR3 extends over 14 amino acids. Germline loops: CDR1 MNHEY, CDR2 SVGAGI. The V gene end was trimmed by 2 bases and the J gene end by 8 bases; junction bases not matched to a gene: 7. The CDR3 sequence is CASSYPGQGNGYTF. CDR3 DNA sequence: TGTGCCAGCAGTTACCCCGGACAGGGAAACGGCTACACCTTC.

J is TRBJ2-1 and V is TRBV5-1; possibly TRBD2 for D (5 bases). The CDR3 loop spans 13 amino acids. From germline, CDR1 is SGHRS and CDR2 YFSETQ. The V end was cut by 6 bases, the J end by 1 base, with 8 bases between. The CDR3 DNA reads TGCGCCAGCATGGACTGGTCCTACAATGAGCAGTTCTTC. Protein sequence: CASMDWSYNEQFF.

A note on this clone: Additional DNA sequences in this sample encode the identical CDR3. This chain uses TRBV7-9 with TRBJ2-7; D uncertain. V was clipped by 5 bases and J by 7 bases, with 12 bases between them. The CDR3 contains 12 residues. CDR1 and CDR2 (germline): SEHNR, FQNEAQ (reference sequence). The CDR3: CASSPRLGEQYF. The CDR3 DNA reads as TGTGCCAGCAGCCCAAGGTTGGGGGAGCAGTACTTC.

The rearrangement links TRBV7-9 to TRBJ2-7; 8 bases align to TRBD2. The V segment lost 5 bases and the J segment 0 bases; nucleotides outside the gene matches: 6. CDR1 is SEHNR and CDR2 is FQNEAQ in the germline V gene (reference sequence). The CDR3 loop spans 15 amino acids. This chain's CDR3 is CASSPSTSDSYEQYF. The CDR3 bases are TGTGCCAGCAGCCCGTCGACTAGCGACTCCTACGAGCAGTACTTC.

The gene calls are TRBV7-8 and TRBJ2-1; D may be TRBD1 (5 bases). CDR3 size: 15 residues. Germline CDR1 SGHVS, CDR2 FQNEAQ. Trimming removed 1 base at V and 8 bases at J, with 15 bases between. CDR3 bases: TGTGCCAGCAGCTTAGTGGTCGGCAGGGCTGATGAGCAGTTCTTC. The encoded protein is CASSLVVGRADEQFF.

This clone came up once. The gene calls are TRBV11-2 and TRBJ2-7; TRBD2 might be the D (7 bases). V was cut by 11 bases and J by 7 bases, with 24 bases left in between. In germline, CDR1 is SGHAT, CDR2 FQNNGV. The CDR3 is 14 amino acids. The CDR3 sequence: CARPRGALTGEQYF. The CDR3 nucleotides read TGTGCCCGCCCTCGGGGGGCTCTAACGGGGGAGCAGTACTTC.

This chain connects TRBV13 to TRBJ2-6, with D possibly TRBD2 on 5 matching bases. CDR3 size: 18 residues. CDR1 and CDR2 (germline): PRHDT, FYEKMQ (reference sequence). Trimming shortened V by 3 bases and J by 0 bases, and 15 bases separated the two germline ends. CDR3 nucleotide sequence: TGTGCCAGCAGCTTTGAGGGCGCTGAAAGCTCTGGGGCCAACGTCCTGACTTTC. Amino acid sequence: CASSFEGAESSGANVLTF.

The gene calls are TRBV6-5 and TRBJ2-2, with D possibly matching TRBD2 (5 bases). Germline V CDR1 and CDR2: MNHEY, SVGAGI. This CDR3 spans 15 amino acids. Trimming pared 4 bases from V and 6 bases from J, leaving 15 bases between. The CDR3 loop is CASSFERAYAGELFF. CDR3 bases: TGTGCCAGCAGTTTCGAGAGGGCCTACGCCGGGGAGCTGTTTTTT.

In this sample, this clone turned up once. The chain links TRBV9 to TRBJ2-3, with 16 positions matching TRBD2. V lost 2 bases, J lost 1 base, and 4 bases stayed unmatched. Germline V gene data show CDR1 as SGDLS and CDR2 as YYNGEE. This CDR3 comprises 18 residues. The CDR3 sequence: CASSVGLAGGIGTDTQYF. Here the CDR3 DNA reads TGTGCCAGCAGCGTGGGACTAGCGGGGGGGATTGGCACAGATACGCAGTATTTT.

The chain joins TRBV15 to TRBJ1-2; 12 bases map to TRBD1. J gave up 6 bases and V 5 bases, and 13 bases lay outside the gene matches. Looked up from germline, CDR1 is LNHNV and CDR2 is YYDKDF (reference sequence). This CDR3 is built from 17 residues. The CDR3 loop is CATSPPGTGGGIDGYTF. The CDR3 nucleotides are TGTGCCACCAGCCCCCCCGGGACAGGGGGCGGGATTGATGGCTACACCTTC.